The clone carrying this T cell receptor (beta chain) was found a few times. The antigen remains undetermined. The data belong to a study of CD8 T cells in ankylosing spondylitis. Regarding the study as a whole: As for the disease-linked clones, they showed a CD8+ phenotype and occurred at relatively low frequencies in peripheral blood. From matched ankylosing spondylitis synovial fluid, disease-linked clones were reportedly recovered at significantly enriched levels. A motif of under 10 highly homologous TCR beta variants was seen as apparently characteristic of ankylosing spondylitis blood. Earlier studies detected some motif variants in reactive arthritis synovial fluid and blood.

Library preparation for TCR beta used quantitative 5'-RACE with molecular barcodes. TCRdb itself ran the 5' RACE reads through MiXCR, one entry per CDR3 protein. Of about 800,000 distinct CDR3 sequences detected, approximately 12% appear once; the ten largest clones hold 0.45% to 0.6%. This TCR was recovered from a male donor with ankylosing spondylitis. The sequencing input was blood, either unsorted or a sorted T cell fraction (not recorded which).

CDR3 amino acids: CASSKRDIGSPLHF. The CDR3 DNA reads as TGCGCCAGCAGCAAACGGGACATCGGGTCACCCCTCCACTTT. The V and J genes are TRBV4-3 and TRBJ1-6; D may be TRBD1 (6 bases). From germline, CDR1 is LGHNA and CDR2 YSLEER. The CDR3 covers 14 residues. V lost 5 bases, J lost 10 bases, and 15 bases lay in between.